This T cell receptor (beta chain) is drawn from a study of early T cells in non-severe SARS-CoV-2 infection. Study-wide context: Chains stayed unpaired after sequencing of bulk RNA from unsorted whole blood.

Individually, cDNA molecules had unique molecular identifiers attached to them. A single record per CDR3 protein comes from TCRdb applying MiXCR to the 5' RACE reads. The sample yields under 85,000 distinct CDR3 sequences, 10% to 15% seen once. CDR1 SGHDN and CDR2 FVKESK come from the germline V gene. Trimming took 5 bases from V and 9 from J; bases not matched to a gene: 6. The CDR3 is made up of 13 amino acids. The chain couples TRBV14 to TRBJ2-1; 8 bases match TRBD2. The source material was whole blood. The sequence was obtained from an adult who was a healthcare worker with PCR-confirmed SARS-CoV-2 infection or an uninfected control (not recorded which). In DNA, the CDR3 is TGTGCCAGCAGCGAACGACTAGCGAGTGAGCAGTTCTTC. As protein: CASSERLASEQFF.